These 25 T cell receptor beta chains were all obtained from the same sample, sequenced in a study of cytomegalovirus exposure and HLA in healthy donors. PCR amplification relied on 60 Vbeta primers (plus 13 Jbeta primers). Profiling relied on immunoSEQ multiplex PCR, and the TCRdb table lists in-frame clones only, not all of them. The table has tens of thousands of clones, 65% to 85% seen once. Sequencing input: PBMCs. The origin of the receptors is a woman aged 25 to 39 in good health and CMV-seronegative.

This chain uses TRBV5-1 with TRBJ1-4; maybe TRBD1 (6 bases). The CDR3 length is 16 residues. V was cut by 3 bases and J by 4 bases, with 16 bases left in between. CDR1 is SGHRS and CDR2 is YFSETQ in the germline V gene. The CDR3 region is CASSSTLGGGNEKLFF. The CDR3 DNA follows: TGCGCCAGCAGCTCCACACTAGGGGGGGGTAATGAAAAACTGTTTTTT.

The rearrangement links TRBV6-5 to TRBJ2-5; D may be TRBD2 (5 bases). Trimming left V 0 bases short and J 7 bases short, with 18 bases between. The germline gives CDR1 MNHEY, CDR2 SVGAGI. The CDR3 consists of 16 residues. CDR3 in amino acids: CASSYSTTGPRGTQYF. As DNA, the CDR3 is TGTGCCAGCAGTTACTCCACCACCGGGCCTCGGGGGACCCAGTACTTC.

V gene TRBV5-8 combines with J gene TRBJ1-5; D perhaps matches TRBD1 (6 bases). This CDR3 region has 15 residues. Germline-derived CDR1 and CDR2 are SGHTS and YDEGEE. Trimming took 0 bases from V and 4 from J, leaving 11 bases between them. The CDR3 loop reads CASSLAATGNQPQHF. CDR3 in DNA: TGTGCCAGCAGCTTGGCCGCTACAGGGAATCAGCCCCAGCATTTT.

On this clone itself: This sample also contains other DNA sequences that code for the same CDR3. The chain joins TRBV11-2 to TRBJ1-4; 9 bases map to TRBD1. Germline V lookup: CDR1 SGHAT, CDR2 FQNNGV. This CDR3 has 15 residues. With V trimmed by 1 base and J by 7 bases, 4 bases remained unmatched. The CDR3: CASSLGDRDFEKLFF. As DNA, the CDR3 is TGTGCCAGCAGCTTAGGGGACAGGGATTTTGAAAAACTGTTTTTT. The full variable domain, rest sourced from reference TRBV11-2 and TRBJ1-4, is EAGVAQSPRYKIIEKRQSVAFWCNPISGHATLYWYQQILGQGPKLLIQFQNNGVVDDSQLPKDRFSAERLKGVDSTLKIQPAKLEDSAVYLCASSLGDRDFEKLFFGSGTQLSVL.

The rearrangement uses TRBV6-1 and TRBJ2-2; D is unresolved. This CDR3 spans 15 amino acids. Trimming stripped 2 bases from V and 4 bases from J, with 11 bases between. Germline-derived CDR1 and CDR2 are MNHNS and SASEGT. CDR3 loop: CASSEIIQITGELFF. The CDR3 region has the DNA TGTGCCAGCAGTGAAATTATACAGATCACCGGGGAGCTGTTTTTT.

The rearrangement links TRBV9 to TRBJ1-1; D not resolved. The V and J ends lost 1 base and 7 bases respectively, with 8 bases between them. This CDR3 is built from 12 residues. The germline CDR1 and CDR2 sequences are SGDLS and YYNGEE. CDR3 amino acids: CASSVSENEAFF. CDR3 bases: TGTGCCAGCAGCGTATCTGAGAATGAAGCTTTCTTT.

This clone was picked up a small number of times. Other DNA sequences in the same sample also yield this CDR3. The CDR3 here is CASSMGGLNQPQHF. The CDR3 nucleotides read TGTGCCAGTAGTATGGGGGGGCTCAATCAGCCCCAGCATTTT. The chain couples TRBV19 to TRBJ1-5, with D tentatively TRBD1 (6 bases). This CDR3 contains 14 residues. Germline CDR1 LNHDA, CDR2 SQIVND (reference sequence). V lost 3 bases to trimming and J lost 3 bases, with 9 bases between them.

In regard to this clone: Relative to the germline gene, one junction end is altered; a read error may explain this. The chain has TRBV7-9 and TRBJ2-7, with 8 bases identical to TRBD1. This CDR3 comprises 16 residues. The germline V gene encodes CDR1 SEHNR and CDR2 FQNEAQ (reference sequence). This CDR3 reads CSSSSSGDGTGYEQYF. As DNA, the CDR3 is TGTTCCAGCAGCTCCTCGGGGGACGGGACAGGCTACGAGCAGTACTTC.

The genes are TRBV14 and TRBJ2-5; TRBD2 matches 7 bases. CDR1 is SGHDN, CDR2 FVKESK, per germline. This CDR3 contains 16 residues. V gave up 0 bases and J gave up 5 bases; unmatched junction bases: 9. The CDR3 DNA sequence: TGTGCCAGCAGCCAAGATCGGCGCGGGGGTGGGGAGACCCAGTACTTC. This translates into CASSQDRRGGGETQYF.

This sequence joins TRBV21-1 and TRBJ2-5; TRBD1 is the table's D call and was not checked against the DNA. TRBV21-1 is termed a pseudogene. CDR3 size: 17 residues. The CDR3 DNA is TGTGCCAGCCCCGCCTCCTCCCAGGGCGCGAACCAAGAGACCCAGTACTTC. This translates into CASPASSQGANQETQYF.

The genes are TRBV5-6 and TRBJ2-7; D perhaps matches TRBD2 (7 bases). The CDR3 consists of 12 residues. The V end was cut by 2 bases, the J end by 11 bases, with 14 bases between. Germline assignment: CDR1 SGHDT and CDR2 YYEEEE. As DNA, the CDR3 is TGTGCCAGCAGCTTCCAAGGGGAGGGGGAGTACTTC. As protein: CASSFQGEGEYF.

CDR3 protein: CASSCVACGFQETQYF. As DNA, the CDR3 is TGTGCCAGCAGCTGCGTCGCGTGCGGTTTTCAAGAGACCCAGTACTTC. The chain combines TRBV13 with TRBJ2-5, with no clear D. This CDR3 spans 16 amino acids. The V and J ends lost 4 bases and 2 bases respectively, with 17 bases between them. The V gene's germline CDR1 is PRHDT and CDR2 FYEKMQ (reference sequence). The entire variable domain, with the rest obtained from reference TRBV13 and TRBJ2-5, is as follows: AAGVIQSPRHLIKEKRETATLKCYPIPRHDTVYWYQQGPGQDPQFLISFYEKMQSDKGSIPDRFSAQQFSDYHSELNMSSLELGDSALYFCASSCVACGFQETQYFGPGTRLLVL.

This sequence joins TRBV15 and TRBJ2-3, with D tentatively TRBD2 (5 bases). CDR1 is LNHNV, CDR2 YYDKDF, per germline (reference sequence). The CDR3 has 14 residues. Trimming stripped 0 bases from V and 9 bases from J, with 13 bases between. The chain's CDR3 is CATSRDQWELTQYF. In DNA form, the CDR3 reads TGTGCCACCAGCAGAGATCAATGGGAGCTGACGCAGTATTTT.

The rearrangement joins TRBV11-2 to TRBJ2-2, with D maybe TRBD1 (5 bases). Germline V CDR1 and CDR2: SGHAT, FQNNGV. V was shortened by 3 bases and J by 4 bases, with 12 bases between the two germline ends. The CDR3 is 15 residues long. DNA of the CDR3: TGTGCCAGCAGCTTTAGGGGCGCTGGCACCGGGGAGCTGTTTTTT. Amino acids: CASSFRGAGTGELFF. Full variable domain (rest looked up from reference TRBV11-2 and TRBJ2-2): EAGVAQSPRYKIIEKRQSVAFWCNPISGHATLYWYQQILGQGPKLLIQFQNNGVVDDSQLPKDRFSAERLKGVDSTLKIQPAKLEDSAVYLCASSFRGAGTGELFFGEGSRLTVL.

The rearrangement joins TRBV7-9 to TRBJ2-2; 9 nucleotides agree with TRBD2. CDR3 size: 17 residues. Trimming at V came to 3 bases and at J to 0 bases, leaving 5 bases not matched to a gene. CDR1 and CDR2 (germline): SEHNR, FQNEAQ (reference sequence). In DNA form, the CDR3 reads TGTGCCAGCAGCTTTACAGCGGGGGGTACGAACACCGGGGAGCTGTTTTTT. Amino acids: CASSFTAGGTNTGELFF.

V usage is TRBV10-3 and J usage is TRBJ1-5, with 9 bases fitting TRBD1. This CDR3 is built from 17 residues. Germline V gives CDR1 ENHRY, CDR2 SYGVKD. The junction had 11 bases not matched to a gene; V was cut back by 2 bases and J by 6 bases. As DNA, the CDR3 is TGTGCCATCAGTGAGAGATTAGGACAGGGGAAGGGTCAGCCCCAGCATTTT. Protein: CAISERLGQGKGQPQHF.

The CDR3 protein is CASSTLGQATFYGYTF. The CDR3 nucleotides are TGTGCCAGCAGCACCTTAGGACAGGCGACTTTCTATGGCTACACCTTC. The genes are TRBV28 and TRBJ1-2; 7 nucleotides align to TRBD1. Germline lookup yields CDR1 MDHEN and CDR2 SYDVKM. This CDR3 contains 16 residues. V trimming: 6 bases; J trimming: 4 bases; junction bases outside the gene matches: 14.

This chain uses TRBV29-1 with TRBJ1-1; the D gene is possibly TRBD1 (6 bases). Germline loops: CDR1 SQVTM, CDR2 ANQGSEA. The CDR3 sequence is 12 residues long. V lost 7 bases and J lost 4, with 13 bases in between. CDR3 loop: CSAPKQGTEAFF. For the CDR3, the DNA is TGCAGCGCTCCCAAACAGGGCACTGAAGCTTTCTTT. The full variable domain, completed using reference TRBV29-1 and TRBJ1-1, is SAVISQKPSRDICQRGTSLTIQCQVDSQVTMMFWYRQQPGQSLTLIATANQGSEATYESGFVIDKFPISRPNLTFSTLTVSNMSPEDSSIYLCSAPKQGTEAFFGQGTRLTVV.

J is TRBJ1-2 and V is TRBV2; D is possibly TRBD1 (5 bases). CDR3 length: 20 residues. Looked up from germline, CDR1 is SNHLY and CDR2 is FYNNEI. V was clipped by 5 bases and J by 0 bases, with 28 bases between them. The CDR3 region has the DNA TGTGCCAGCAGTCAAGGGTCCCGCTACCAACAGGAGAAAGCTAACTATGGCTACACCTTC. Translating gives CASSQGSRYQQEKANYGYTF.

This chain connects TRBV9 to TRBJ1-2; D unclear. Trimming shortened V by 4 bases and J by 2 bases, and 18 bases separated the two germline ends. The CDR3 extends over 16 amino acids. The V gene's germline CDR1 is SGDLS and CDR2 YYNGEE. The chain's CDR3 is CASSLHPGKQNYGYTF. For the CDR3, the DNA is TGTGCCAGCAGCCTTCACCCGGGAAAACAGAACTATGGCTACACCTTC.

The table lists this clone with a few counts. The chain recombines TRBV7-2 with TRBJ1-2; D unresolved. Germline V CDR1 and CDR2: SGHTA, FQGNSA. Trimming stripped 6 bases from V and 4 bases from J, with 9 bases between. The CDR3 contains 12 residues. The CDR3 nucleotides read TGTGCCAGCAGTACTATTTCCTATGGCTACACCTTC. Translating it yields CASSTISYGYTF.

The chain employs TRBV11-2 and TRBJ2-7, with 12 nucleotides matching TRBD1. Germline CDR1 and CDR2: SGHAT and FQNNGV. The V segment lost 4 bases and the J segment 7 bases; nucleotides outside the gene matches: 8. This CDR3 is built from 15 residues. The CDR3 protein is CASSSPGQGAKEQYF. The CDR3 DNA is TGTGCCAGCAGCTCCCCGGGACAGGGGGCGAAAGAGCAGTACTTC.

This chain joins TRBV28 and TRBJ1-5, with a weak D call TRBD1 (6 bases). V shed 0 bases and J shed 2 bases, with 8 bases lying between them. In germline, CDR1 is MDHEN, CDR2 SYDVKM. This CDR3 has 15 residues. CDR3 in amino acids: CASSLWGGRNQPQHF. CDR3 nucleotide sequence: TGTGCCAGCAGTTTATGGGGGGGGCGCAATCAGCCCCAGCATTTT.

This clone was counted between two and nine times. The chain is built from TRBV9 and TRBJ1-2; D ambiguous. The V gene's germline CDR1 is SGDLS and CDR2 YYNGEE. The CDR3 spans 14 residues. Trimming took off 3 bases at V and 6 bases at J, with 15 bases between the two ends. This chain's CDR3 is CASSDQVARDGYTF. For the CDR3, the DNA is TGTGCCAGCAGCGACCAGGTGGCGCGAGATGGCTACACCTTC.

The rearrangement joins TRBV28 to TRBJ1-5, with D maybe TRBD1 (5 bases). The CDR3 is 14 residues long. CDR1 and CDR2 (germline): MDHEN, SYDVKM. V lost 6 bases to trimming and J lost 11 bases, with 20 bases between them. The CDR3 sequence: CASSPGGSIMTQHF. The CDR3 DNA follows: TGTGCCAGCAGCCCCGGGGGATCTATCATGACCCAGCATTTT. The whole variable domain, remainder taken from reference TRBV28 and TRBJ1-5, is DVKVTQSSRYLVKRTGEKVFLECVQDMDHENMFWYRQDPGLGLRLIYFSYDVKMKEKGDIPEGYSVSREKKERFSLILESASTNQTSMYLCASSPGGSIMTQHFGDGTRLSIL.